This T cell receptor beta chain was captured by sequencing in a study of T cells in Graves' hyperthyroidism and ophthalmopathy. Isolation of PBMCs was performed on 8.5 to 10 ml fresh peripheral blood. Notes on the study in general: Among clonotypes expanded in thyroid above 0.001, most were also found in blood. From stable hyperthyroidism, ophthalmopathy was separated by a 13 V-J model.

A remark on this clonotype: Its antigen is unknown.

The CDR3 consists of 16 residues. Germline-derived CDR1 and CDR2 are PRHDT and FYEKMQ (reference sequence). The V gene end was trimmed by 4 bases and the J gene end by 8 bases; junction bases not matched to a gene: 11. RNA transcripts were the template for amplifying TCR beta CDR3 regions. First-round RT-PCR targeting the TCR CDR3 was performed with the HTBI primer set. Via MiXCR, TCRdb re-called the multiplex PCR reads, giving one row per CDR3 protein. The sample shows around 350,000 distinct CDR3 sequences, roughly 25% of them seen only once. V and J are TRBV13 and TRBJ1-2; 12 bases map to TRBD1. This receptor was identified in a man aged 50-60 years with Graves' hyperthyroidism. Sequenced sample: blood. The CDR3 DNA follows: TGTGCCAGCAGCTCAAGCCCGGGACAGGGGGCGCAAGGCTACACCTTC. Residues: CASSSSPGQGAQGYTF.